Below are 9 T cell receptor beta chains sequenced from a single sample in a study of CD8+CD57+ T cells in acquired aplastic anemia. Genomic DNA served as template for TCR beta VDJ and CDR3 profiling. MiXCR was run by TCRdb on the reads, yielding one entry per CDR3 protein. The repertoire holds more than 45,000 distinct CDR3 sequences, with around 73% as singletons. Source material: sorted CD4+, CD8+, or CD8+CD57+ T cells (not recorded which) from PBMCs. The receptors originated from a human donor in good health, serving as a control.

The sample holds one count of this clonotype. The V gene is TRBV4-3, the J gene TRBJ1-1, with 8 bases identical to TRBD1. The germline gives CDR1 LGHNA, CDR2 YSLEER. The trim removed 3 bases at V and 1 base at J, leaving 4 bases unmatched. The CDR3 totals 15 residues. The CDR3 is CASSHQDRENTEAFF. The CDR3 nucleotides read TGCGCCAGCAGCCATCAGGACAGGGAGAACACTGAAGCTTTCTTT.

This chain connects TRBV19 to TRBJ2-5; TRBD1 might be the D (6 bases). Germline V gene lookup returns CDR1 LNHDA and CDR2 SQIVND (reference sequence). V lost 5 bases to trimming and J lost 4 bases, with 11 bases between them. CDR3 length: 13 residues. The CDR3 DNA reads TGTGCCAGTAGTGATCAGGGGAGAGAGACCCAGTACTTC. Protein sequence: CASSDQGRETQYF.

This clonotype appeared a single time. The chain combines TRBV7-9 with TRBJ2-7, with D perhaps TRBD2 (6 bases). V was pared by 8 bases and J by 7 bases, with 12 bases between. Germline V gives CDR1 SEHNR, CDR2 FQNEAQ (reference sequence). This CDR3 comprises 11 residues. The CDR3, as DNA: TGTGCCAGCGAAGGACTACGAGAGCAGTACTTC. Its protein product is CASEGLREQYF.

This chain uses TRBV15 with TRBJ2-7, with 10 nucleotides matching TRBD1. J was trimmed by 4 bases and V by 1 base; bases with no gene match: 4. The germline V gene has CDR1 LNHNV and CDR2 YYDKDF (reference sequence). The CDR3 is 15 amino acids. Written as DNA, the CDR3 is TGTGCCACCAGCAGAGCCGGGACAGGGGAATACGAGCAGTACTTC. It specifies CATSRAGTGEYEQYF.

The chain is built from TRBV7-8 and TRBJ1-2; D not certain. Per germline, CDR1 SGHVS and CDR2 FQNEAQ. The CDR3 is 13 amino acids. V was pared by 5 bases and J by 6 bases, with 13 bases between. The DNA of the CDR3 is TGTGCCAGCAGCCCGAGGACTGGGGATGGCTACACCTTC. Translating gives CASSPRTGDGYTF.

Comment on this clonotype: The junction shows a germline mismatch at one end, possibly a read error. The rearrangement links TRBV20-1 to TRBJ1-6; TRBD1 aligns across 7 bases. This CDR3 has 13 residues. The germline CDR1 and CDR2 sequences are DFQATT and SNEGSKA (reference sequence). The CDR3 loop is CSARDDRERGFRF. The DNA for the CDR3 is TGCAGTGCTAGAGATGACAGGGAAAGGGGTTTTCGCTTT.

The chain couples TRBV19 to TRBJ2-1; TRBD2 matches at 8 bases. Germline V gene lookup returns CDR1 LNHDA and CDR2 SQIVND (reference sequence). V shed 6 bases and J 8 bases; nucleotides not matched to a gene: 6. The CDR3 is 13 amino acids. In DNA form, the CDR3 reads TGTGCCAGTAGCGGGGGGGCATTGGATGAGCAGTTCTTC. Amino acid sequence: CASSGGALDEQFF. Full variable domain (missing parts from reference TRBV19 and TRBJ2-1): DGGITQSPKYLFRKEGQNVTLSCEQNLNHDAMYWYRQDPGQGLRLIYYSQIVNDFQKGDIAEGYSVSREKKESFPLTVTSAQKNPTAFYLCASSGGALDEQFFGPGTRLTVL.

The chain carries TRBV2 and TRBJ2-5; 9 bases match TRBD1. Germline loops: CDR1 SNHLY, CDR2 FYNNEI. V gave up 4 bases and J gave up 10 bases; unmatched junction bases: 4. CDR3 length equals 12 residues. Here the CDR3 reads CASSGTGVSQYF. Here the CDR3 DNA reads TGTGCCAGCAGTGGGACAGGGGTGAGCCAGTACTTC.

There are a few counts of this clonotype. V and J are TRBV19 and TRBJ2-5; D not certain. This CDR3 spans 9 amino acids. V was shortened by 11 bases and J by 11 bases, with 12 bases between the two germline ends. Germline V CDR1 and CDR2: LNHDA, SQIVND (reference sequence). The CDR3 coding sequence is TGTGCCTGGAGCAAGAGTCAGTACTTC. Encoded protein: CAWSKSQYF.